This T cell receptor beta chain was captured in a study of shared clonotypes between healthy human individuals. Study overall: Donors, aged 18 to 49, were two women and a few men. Plates per donor: three CD4 naive, three CD4 memory, two CD8 naive, one CD8 memory. Study findings and constraints: Inspection by rarefaction showed sorted-subset sequencing to be incomplete despite large depth. A generally larger estimated richness was seen in naive subsets than in memory subsets.

The CDR3 is made up of 16 amino acids. Points on this clone: Its target is not known.

This table comes from immunoSEQ multiplex PCR, and its TCRdb copy is limited to in-frame clones, with some not included. This sample has about 1.1 million clones, with 77% found just once. The sequencing sample was made of memory CD4+ T cells from PBMCs. The subset is: CD45RA-negative fraction. The receptor was derived from a young man in good health. Some clones in this sample may be carry-over from other donors' samples. V is TRBV12-2 and J is TRBJ1-1; TRBD1, as called in the table, went unchecked against the DNA. TRBV12-2 is a recognized pseudogene. CDR3: CASRLAKTGDGNEAFF. DNA for the CDR3: TGTGCAAGTCGCTTAGCTAAAACAGGGGACGGAAATGAAGCTTTCTTT.